The 16 T cell receptor beta chains in this list originate from one sample, sequenced in a study of T cells in Graves' hyperthyroidism and ophthalmopathy. The TCR beta CDR3 regions underwent amplification using RNA transcripts as the source. First-round RT-PCR with HTBI primers amplified the TCR CDR3 region. TCRdb re-derived calls from the multiplex PCR reads in MiXCR, one entry per CDR3 protein. The sample carries about 480,000 distinct CDR3 sequences, 13% to 15% recorded once. Input material: blood. These receptors were taken from a woman between 18 and 29 years old with Graves' hyperthyroidism.

This clonotype was recorded at least ten times. This chain uses TRBV7-8 with TRBJ2-3, with D unclear. V was cut by 7 bases and J by 0 bases, with 5 bases left in between. Germline values: CDR1 SGHVS, CDR2 FQNEAQ. The CDR3 is 12 residues long. The CDR3 is CASTRSTDTQYF. The CDR3 DNA is TGTGCCAGCACCCGAAGCACAGATACGCAGTATTTT.

This clonotype was recorded many times. The rearrangement links TRBV14 to TRBJ2-1; D is uncertain. V lost 4 bases and J lost 5, with 9 bases in between. Germline values: CDR1 SGHDN, CDR2 FVKESK. The CDR3 totals 13 residues. The CDR3 DNA follows: TGTGCCAGCAGCCCCGACACCAACAATGAGCAGTTCTTC. Protein product: CASSPDTNNEQFF.

The table lists this clonotype with a few counts. This chain's CDR3 is CASSGGAQGGELFF. Here the CDR3 DNA reads TGTGCCAGTAGCGGGGGGGCCCAGGGCGGGGAGCTGTTTTTT. The J gene is TRBJ2-2, the V gene TRBV12-3 or TRBV12-4, with 11 nucleotides matching TRBD2. This CDR3 contains 14 residues. Trimming removed 9 bases from V and 7 bases from J; junction bases left unmatched: 7.

There are many counts of this clonotype. V gene TRBV11-3 combines with J gene TRBJ1-5; possibly TRBD1 for D (5 bases). V dropped 5 bases and J dropped 2 bases, with 16 bases sitting between them. Germline-derived CDR1 and CDR2 are SGHNT and YENEEA. This CDR3 region has 16 residues. CDR3 sequence reads: CASSPGGGDGNQPQHF. The CDR3 DNA sequence: TGTGCCAGCAGCCCCGGGGGGGGGGACGGCAATCAGCCCCAGCATTTT.

This clonotype was seen a handful of times. J is TRBJ2-1 and V is TRBV20-1; 12 bases fit TRBD2. CDR3 size: 15 residues. Germline values: CDR1 DFQATT, CDR2 SNEGSKA (reference sequence). The CDR3 sequence is CSLTLAGGPYNEQFF. The CDR3 DNA sequence: TGCAGCTTAACTCTAGCGGGAGGGCCCTACAATGAGCAGTTCTTC.

A few counts support this clonotype. This sequence joins TRBV6-2 or TRBV6-3 and TRBJ2-7; a weak D match, TRBD2 (6 bases). CDR3 length equals 13 residues. The V and J ends lost 7 bases and 3 bases respectively, with 13 bases between them. Germline V CDR1 and CDR2: MNHEY, SVGEGT. The CDR3 sequence is CASIDVGGYEQYV. CDR3 DNA: TGTGCCAGCATCGACGTGGGGGGCTACGAGCAGTACGTC.

In this sample, this clonotype turned up many times. The CDR3 here is CASRKGRTYEQYV. CDR3 nucleotides: TGTGCCAGCAGGAAAGGGAGAACCTACGAGCAGTACGTC. The chain recombines TRBV6-1 with TRBJ2-7; tentative D call: TRBD2 (5 bases). V was trimmed by 6 bases and J by 2 bases, leaving 11 bases between them. The germline gives CDR1 MNHNS, CDR2 SASEGT. The CDR3 is 13 residues long.

This clonotype was seen repeatedly, ten times or more. The rearrangement uses TRBV2 and TRBJ2-3, with TRBD1 matching 9 bases. The CDR3 consists of 15 residues. Germline CDR1 and CDR2: SNHLY and FYNNEI. The trim removed 3 bases at V and 6 bases at J, leaving 7 bases unmatched. DNA for the CDR3: TGTGCCAGCAGTGATGGGACAGGGATAAGGGATACGCAGTATTTT. Translated: CASSDGTGIRDTQYF.

This clonotype was recorded at least ten times. This sequence joins TRBV13 and TRBJ2-7; D unclear. V was pared by 3 bases and J by 3 bases, with 15 bases between. CDR1 PRHDT and CDR2 FYEKMQ come from the germline V gene (reference sequence). The CDR3 sequence is 15 residues long. The CDR3 nucleotides are TGTGCCAGCAGCTTGGGGTCGTTAGCCAACTACGAGCAGTACGTC. Its translation is CASSLGSLANYEQYV.

CDR3 sequence reads: CASRGTSRGELFF. CDR3 DNA sequence: TGTGCCAGTAGGGGGACTAGTCGCGGGGAGCTGTTTTTT. The chain recombines TRBV19 with TRBJ2-2; 8 nucleotides match TRBD2. V lost 6 bases to trimming and J lost 7 bases; unmatched junction nucleotides: 4. Per germline, CDR1 LNHDA and CDR2 SQIVND (reference sequence). This CDR3 is 13 amino acids long.

As regards this clonotype: A much larger clone lies a single base off, so this may be a read error. J is TRBJ2-2 and V is TRBV30, with TRBD2 matching 7 bases. Germline V lookup: CDR1 GTSNPN, CDR2 SVGIG (reference sequence). This CDR3 contains 14 residues. CDR3 nucleotide sequence: TGTGCCAGGAGGGAGGGAGGGCCCACCGGGGAGCTGTTTTTT. It translates to CARREGGPTGELFF.

In this sample, this clonotype turned up many times. CDR3 DNA: TGTGCCAGCAGTCCAACGGGACACTACAATGAGCAGTTCTTC. Residues: CASSPTGHYNEQFF. The genes are TRBV3-1 and TRBJ2-1; TRBD1 might be the D (6 bases). V was trimmed by 6 bases and J by 3 bases, leaving 12 bases between them. CDR3 size: 14 residues. Germline values: CDR1 LGHDT, CDR2 YNNKEL (reference sequence).

The chain links TRBV3-1 to TRBJ2-3; 10 bases map to TRBD2. There are 17 residues in the CDR3. The germline V gene encodes CDR1 LGHDT and CDR2 YNNKEL (reference sequence). Trimming at V came to 4 bases and at J to 4 bases, leaving 11 bases not matched to a gene. The CDR3 sequence: CASSPNGAGGPADTQYF. The DNA of the CDR3 is TGTGCCAGCAGCCCGAACGGAGCGGGAGGGCCCGCAGATACGCAGTATTTT.

Remarks on this clonotype: The junction departs from the called germline gene at one end, perhaps through a read error. As DNA, the CDR3 is TGTGCCAGCAGTTGGCGACAGGGCGCGAACACCGGGGACCTGTTTTTT. This encodes CASSWRQGANTGDLFF. The J gene is TRBJ2-2, the V gene TRBV12-3 or TRBV12-4; the match to TRBD1 covers 7 bases. The CDR3 consists of 16 residues.

The sample holds many counts of this clonotype. The rearrangement links TRBV7-6 to TRBJ2-7; the match to TRBD2 covers 7 bases. The CDR3 is 15 amino acids. Germline values: CDR1 SGHVS, CDR2 FNYEAQ. With 2 bases clipped from V and 4 bases from J, the junction kept 8 bases outside the gene matches. This CDR3 reads CASSLSEGLPYEQYF. Here the CDR3 DNA reads TGTGCCAGCAGCTTATCAGAGGGACTACCTTACGAGCAGTACTTC.

This clonotype was seen a handful of times. CDR3 sequence reads: CASSHYTAVEQYF. CDR3 bases: TGTGCCAGCAGCCACTACACGGCGGTCGAGCAGTACTTC. The chain uses TRBV14 and TRBJ2-7; no clear D. Per germline, CDR1 SGHDN and CDR2 FVKESK. The CDR3 runs 13 residues. V was shortened by 3 bases and J by 6 bases, with 12 bases between the two germline ends.